The clone carrying this TCR beta chain was detected once. No antigen is known for it. The sample is drawn from a study of cytomegalovirus exposure and HLA in healthy donors. Overall study results and limits: Researchers reported in a later analysis that a missense DCLRE1C variant was tied to TCR beta V- and J-gene trimming. Most TCR sequences proved rare, with some public TCRs found in many donors.

When sampled, the donors appeared nominally healthy, though they likely had unrecorded immune exposures. Primers for the PCR totalled 60 Vbeta and 13 Jbeta. Sequenced by immunoSEQ multiplex PCR; TCRdb stores in-frame clones only, minus some. The data show about 150,000 clones, 75% to 90% seen once. Germline V gene data show CDR1 as SGHTA and CDR2 as FQGTGA. The V gene end was trimmed by 0 bases and the J gene end by 1 base; junction bases not matched to a gene: 10. This CDR3 contains 20 residues. The clonotype comes from a boy younger than 10 in good health and CMV-seronegative. V and J are TRBV7-3 and TRBJ2-6; 9 positions agree with TRBD1. The specimen was PBMCs. The CDR3 sequence: CASSLTGTGIIGSGANVLTF. The CDR3 DNA follows: TGTGCCAGCAGCTTAACGGGGACAGGGATAATAGGGTCTGGGGCCAACGTCCTGACTTTC.